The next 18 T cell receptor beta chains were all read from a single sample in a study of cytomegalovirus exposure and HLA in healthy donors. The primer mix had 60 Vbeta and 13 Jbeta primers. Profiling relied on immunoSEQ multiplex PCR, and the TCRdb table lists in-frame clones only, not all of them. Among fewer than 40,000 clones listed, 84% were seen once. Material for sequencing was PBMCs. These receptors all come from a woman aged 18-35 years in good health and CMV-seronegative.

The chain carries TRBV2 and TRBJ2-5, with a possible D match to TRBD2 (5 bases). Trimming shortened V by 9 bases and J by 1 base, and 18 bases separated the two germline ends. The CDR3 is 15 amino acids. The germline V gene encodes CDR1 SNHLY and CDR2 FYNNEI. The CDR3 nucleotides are TGTGCCAGTAGCCCGGACTCAACCATCCAAGAGACCCAGTACTTC. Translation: CASSPDSTIQETQYF.

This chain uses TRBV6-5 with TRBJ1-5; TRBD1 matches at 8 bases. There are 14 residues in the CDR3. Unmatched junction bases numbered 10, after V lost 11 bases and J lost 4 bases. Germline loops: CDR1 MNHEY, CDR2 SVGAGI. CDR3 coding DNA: TGTGCCTCTCAGACGACAGGGGATAATCAGCCCCAGCATTTT. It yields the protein CASQTTGDNQPQHF.

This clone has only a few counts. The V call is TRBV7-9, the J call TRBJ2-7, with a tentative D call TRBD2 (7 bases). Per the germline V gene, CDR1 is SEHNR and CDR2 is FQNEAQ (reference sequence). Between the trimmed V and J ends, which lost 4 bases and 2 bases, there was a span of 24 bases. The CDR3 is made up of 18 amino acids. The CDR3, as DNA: TGTGCCAGCAGCTCCCCCGCCCTGGCGGGGGCCGTAACCTACGAGCAGTACTTC. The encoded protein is CASSSPALAGAVTYEQYF.

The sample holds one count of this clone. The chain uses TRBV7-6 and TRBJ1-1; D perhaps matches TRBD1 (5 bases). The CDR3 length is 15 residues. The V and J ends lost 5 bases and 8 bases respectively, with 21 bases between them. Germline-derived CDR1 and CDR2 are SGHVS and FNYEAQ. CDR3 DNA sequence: TGTGCCAGCAGCGAATCCCCGACAGCGCCCAAGGAAGCTTTCTTT. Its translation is CASSESPTAPKEAFF.

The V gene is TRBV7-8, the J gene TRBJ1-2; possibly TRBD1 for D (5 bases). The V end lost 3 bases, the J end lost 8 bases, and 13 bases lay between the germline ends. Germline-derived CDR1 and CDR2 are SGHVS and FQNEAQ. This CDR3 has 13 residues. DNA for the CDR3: TGTGCCAGCAGCTTTGGGGGAGGGTTGGGCTACACCTTC. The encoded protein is CASSFGGGLGYTF.

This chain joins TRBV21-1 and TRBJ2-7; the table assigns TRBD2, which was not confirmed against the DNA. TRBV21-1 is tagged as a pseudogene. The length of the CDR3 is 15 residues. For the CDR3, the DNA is TGTGCCAGCAGCAATGGGACTAGCGCCTTCTACGAGCAGTACTTC. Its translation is CASSNGTSAFYEQYF.

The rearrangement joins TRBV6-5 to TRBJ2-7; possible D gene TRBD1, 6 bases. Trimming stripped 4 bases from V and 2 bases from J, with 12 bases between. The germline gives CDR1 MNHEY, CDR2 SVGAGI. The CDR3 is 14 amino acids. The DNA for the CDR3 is TGTGCCAGCAGTTCAGGGGATTCCGCCTACGAGCAGTACTTC. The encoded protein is CASSSGDSAYEQYF.

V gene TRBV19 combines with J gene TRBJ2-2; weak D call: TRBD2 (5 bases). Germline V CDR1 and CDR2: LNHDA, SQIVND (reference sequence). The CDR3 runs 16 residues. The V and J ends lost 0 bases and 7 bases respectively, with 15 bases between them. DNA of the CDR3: TGTGCCAGTAGTATAGATCCCCCCCCGGGAAACGGGGAGCTGTTTTTT. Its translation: CASSIDPPPGNGELFF. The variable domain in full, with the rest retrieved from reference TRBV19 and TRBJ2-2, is DGGITQSPKYLFRKEGQNVTLSCEQNLNHDAMYWYRQDPGQGLRLIYYSQIVNDFQKGDIAEGYSVSREKKESFPLTVTSAQKNPTAFYLCASSIDPPPGNGELFFGEGSRLTVL.

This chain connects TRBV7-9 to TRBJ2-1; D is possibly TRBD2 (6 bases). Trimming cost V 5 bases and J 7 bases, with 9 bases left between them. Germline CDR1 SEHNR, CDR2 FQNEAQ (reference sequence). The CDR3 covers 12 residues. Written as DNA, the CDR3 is TGTGCCAGCAGCATCGGAGGGAATGAGCAGTTCTTC. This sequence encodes CASSIGGNEQFF.

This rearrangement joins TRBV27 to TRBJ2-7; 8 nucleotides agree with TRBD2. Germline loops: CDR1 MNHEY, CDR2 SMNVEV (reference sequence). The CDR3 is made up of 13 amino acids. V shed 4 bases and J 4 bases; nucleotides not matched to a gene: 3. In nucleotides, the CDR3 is TGTGCCAGCAGTTCGGGAGGGGAGTACGAGCAGTACTTC. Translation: CASSSGGEYEQYF.

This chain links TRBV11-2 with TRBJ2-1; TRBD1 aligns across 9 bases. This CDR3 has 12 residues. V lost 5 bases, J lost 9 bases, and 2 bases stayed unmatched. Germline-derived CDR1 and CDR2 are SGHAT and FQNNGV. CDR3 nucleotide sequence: TGTGCCAGCAGCGGACAGGGGAGTGAGCAGTTCTTC. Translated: CASSGQGSEQFF.

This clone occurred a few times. The CDR3 coding sequence is TGTGCCAGCAGCCAAGATCAAGCCCTTACTATCTATGGCTACACCTTC. Residues: CASSQDQALTIYGYTF. The gene calls are TRBV5-6 and TRBJ1-2, with no clear D. The V gene lost 4 bases and the J gene lost 4 bases, with 20 bases spanning the gap. Germline V gene sequence: CDR1 SGHDT, CDR2 YYEEEE. This CDR3 has 16 amino acids.

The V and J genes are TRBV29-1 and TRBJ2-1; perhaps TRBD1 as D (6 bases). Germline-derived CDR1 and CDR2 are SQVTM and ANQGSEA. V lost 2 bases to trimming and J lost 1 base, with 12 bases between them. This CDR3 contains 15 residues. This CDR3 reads CSVETGTPSYNEQFF. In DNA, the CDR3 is TGCAGCGTTGAAACAGGGACACCGTCCTACAATGAGCAGTTCTTC.

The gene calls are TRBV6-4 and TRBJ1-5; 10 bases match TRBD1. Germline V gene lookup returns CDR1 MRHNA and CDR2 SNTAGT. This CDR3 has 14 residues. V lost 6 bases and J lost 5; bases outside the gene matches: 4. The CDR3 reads CASRETGGHQPQHF. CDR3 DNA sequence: TGTGCCAGCAGGGAGACAGGGGGCCATCAGCCCCAGCATTTT.

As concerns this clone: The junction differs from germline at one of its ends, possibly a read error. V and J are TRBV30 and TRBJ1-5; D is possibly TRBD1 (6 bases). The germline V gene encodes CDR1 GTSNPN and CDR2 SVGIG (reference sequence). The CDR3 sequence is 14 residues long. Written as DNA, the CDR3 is TGTGCCTGGAGTGAGGGACAAATCAATCAGCCCCAGAATTTT. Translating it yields CAWSEGQINQPQNF.

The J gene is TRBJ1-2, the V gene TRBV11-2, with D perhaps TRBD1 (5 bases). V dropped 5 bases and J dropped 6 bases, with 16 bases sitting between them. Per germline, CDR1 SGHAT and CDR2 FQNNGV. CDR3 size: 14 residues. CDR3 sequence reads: CASSPRRGVDGYTF. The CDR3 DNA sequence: TGTGCCAGCAGCCCGAGGAGGGGTGTAGATGGCTACACCTTC.

The CDR3: CASSSPEQGEEKLFF. The CDR3 DNA follows: TGTGCCAGCAGTTCCCCCGAGCAGGGGGAGGAGAAACTGTTTTTT. This chain links TRBV6-6 with TRBJ1-4, with TRBD1 matching 7 bases. The germline V gene has CDR1 MNHNY and CDR2 SVGAGI (reference sequence). The CDR3 is 15 amino acids. Trimming removed 4 bases from V and 11 bases from J; junction bases left unmatched: 13.

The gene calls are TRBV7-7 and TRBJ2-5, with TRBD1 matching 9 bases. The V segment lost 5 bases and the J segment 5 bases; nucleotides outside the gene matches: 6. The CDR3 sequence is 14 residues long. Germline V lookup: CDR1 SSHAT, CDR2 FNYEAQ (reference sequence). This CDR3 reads CASSAGQGWETQYF. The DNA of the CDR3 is TGTGCCAGCAGCGCAGGACAGGGGTGGGAGACCCAGTACTTC. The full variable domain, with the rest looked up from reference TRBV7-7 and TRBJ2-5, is GAGVSQSPRYKVTKRGQDVTLRCDPISSHATLYWYQQALGQGPEFLTYFNYEAQPDKSGLPSDRFSAERPEGSISTLTIQRTEQRDSAMYRCASSAGQGWETQYFGPGTRLLVL.